This TCR beta chain emerged from a study of blood T cell repertoires in COVID-19. Study context: Acute-phase and convalescent COVID-19 samples originated in the United States, Italy and Spain.

This clone turned up a few times. J lost 6 bases, V lost 2 bases, and 0 bases had no gene match. This CDR3 has 13 amino acids. Germline lookup yields CDR1 WNHNN and CDR2 SYGVQD (reference sequence). Original data processing: Reference gene primer amplification gave estimated nucleated cell counts. The table came from immunoSEQ multiplex PCR; TCRdb's copy has only in-frame clones and leaves some out. V, J and clone size are those of that table, while D and trimming were read from the DNA. In the table there are 91,000 or so clones, about 89% of which are singletons. The TCR originated in a woman aged 45-59 years in a cohort sampled during active COVID-19. Material for sequencing was peripheral blood. The chain employs TRBV10-1 and TRBJ2-7; 11 positions agree with TRBD2. CDR3 loop: CASSETSGGEQYF. In DNA form, the CDR3 reads TGCGCCAGCAGTGAGACTAGCGGGGGCGAGCAGTACTTC.